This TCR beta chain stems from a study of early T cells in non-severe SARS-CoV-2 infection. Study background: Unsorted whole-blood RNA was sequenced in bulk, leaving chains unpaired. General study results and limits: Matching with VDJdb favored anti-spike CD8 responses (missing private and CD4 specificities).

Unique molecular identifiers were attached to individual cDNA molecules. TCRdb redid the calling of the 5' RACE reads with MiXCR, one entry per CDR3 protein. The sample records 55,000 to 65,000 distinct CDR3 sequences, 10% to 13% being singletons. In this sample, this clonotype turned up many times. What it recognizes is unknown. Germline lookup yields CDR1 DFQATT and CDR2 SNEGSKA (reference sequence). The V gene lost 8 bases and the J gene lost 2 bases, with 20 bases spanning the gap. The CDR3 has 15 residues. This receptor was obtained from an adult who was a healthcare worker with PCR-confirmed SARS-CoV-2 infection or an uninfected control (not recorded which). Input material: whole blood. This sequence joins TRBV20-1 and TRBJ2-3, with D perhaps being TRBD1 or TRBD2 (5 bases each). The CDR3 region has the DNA TGCAGTCAAACACGGGACCTAGGACTCACAGATACGCAGTATTTT. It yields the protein CSQTRDLGLTDTQYF.